This T cell receptor (beta chain) came from a study of CD4 T cells in relation to SARS-CoV-2 and coronaviruses. The overall study: TCR beta CDR3s were sequenced after roughly eleven-day antigen culture of PBMCs.

As concerns this clone: The antigen is undetermined.

Profiled with immunoSEQ multiplex PCR; TCRdb holds only in-frame clones, not every one. The data show just under 20,000 clones, about 77% seen once. CDR3 length equals 14 residues. V shed 5 bases and J shed 2 bases, with 12 bases lying between them. Germline V CDR1 and CDR2: MNHEY, SVGAGI. The unexposed donors gave CD4+ T cells in about 2011-2019, prior to COVID-19. CD4+ T cells were isolated from the cells after around 9 days of culture. Cultures held a few million PBMCs per well with about 10 IU/ml IL-2. The rearrangement links TRBV6-5 to TRBJ1-2, with D hard to call. The sequence derives from a human donor in good health. Sequenced sample: CD4+ T cells from PBMCs, cultured in vitro. The CDR3 loop is CASSPAGSNYGYTF. The CDR3 region has the DNA TGTGCCAGCAGTCCTGCGGGATCAAACTATGGCTACACCTTC.